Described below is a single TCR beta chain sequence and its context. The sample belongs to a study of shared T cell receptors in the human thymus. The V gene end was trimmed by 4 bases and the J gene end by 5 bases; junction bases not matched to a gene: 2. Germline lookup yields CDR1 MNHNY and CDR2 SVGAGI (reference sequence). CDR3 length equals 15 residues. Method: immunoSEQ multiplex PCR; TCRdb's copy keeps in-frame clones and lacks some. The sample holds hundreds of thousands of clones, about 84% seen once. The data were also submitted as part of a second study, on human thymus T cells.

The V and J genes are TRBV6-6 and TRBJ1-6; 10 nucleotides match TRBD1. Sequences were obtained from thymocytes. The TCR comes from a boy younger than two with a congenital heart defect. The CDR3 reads CASSSGTGDNSPLHF. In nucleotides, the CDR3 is TGTGCCAGCAGTTCCGGGACAGGGGATAATTCACCCCTCCACTTT.